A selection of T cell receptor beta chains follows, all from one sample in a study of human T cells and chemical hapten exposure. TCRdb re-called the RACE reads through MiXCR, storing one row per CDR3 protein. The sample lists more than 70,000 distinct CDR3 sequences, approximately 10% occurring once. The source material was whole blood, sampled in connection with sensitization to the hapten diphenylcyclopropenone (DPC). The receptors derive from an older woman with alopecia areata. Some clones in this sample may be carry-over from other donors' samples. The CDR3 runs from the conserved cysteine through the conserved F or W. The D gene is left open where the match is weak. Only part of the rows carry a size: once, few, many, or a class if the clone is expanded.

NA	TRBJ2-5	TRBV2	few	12	TGTGCCAGCACTTCAGTGGGGGAGACCCAGTACTTC	CASTSVGETQYF
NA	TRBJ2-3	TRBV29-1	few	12	TGCAGCGTTGAAAGAACAACAGATACGCAGTATTTT	CSVERTTDTQYF
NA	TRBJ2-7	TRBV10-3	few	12	TGTGCCATCAGTGAGGTAGGGGCCGAGCAGTACTTC	CAISEVGAEQYF
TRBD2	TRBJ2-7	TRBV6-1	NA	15	TGTGCCAGCAGTGAAGAGGGTAGCGGGGGGTACGAGCAGTACTTC	CASSEEGSGGYEQYF
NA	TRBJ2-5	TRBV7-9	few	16	TGTGCCAGCAGCCCCCGTCCCGCGGGCAACCAAGAGACCCAGTACTTC	CASSPRPAGNQETQYF
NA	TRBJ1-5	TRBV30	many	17	TGTGCCTGGAGTCCAAGGGTAAATCCACTCGGCAATCAGCCCCAGCATTTT	CAWSPRVNPLGNQPQHF
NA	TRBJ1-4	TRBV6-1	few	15	TGTGCCAGCAGCGATGGGGGCACTGGGGAGGAAAAACTGTTTTTT	CASSDGGTGEEKLFF
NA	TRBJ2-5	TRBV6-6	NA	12	TGTGCCAGCTCTGACCCTCGGGAGACCCAGTACTTC	CASSDPRETQYF
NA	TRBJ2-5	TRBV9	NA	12	TGTGCCAGCAGCCAGGACCGGGTGACCCAGTACTTC	CASSQDRVTQYF
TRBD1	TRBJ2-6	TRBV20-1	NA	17	TGCAGTGCGGGGACCGGGACAGGGGGATCCGGGGCCAACGTCCTGACTTTC	CSAGTGTGGSGANVLTF
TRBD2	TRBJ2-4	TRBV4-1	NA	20	TGCGCCAGCAGCCACCTCGGACTAGCGGGGGCCCCATCCCGCAAAAACATTCAGTACTTC	CASSHLGLAGAPSRKNIQYF
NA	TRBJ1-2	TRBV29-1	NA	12	TGCAGCGTTGATGGCAGCTTCTATGGCTACACCTTC	CSVDGSFYGYTF
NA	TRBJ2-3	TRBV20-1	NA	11	TGCAGTGCCGGGACTCCAGATACGCAGTATTTT	CSAGTPDTQYF
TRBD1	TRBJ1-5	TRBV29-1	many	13	TGCAGCGTTACACAGGGGGCCGGGCAGCCCCAGCATTTT	CSVTQGAGQPQHF
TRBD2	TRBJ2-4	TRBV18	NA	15	TGTGCCAGCTCACCGGGACTAGCTGCAGTAAACATTCAGTACTTC	CASSPGLAAVNIQYF
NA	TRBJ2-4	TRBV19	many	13	TGTGCCAGTAGTATTCGGCAAGGAAACATTCAGTACTTC	CASSIRQGNIQYF
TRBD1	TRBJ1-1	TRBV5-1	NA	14	TGCGCCAGCAACACCGGGACAGAAGACACTGAAGCTTTCTTT	CASNTGTEDTEAFF
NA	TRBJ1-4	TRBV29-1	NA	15	TGCAGCGTTTTGGCCACGACTTATCCTGATGAAAAACTGTTTTTT	CSVLATTYPDEKLFF
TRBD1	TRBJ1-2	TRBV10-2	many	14	TGCGCCAGCAGCCCCGGACAGGGGGTGGGTGGCTACACCTTC	CASSPGQGVGGYTF
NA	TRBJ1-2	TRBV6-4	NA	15	TGTGCCAGCAGTGCAATGGCTGTGGAGGGGCAAGGCTACACCTTC	CASSAMAVEGQGYTF
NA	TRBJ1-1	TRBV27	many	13	TGTGCCAGCGGGATAAACCTGAACACTGAAGCTTTCTTT	CASGINLNTEAFF
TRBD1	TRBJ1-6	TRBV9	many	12	TGTGCCAGCGGAGACAGGGGGTCACCCCTCCACTTT	CASGDRGSPLHF
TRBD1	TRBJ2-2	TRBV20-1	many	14	TGCAGTGTCCCCGACAGGGGGTCGGCCGGGGAGCTGTTTTTT	CSVPDRGSAGELFF
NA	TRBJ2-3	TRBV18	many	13	TGTGCCAGCTCACCCGGGAACACAGATACGCAGTATTTT	CASSPGNTDTQYF
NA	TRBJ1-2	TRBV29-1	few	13	TGCAGCGTTGCCCCGTTAACTAACTATGGCTACACCTTC	CSVAPLTNYGYTF
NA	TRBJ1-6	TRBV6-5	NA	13	TGTGCCAGCAGTCCCCAGGATAATTCACCCCTCCACTTT	CASSPQDNSPLHF
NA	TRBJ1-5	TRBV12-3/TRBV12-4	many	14	TGTGCCAGCAGTCGACAGGATAGCAATCAGCCCCAGCATTTT	CASSRQDSNQPQHF
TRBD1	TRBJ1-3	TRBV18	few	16	TGTGCCAGCTCACCAGAAACAGGGGAGACTGGAAACACCATATATTTT	CASSPETGETGNTIYF
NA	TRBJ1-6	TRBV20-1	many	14	TGCAGTGCTAGAGCAGGGGCCTCGAATTCACCCCTCCACTTT	CSARAGASNSPLHF
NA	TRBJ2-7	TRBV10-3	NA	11	TGTGCCATTAGGGTTAACGACGAGCAGTACTTC	CAIRVNDEQYF
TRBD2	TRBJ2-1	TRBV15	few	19	TGTGCCACCAGCAGATCCCCCAAACGTTCCGGGGGGGCCTACAATGAGCAGTTCTTC	CATSRSPKRSGGAYNEQFF
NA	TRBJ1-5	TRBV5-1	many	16	TGCGCCAGCAGCCCAGACGGAGGGGGAGGCGGTCAGCCCCAGCATTTT	CASSPDGGGGGQPQHF
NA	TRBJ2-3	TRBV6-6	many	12	TGTGCCAGCAGTTACCTAGCTTATACGCAGTATTTT	CASSYLAYTQYF
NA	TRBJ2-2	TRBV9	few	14	TGTGCCAGCAGCGTAGGGCAGAACACCGGGGAGCTGTTTTTT	CASSVGQNTGELFF
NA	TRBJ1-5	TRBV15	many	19	TGTGCCACCAGCAGAGTGCTGGACTCACAGGGATCGGGCAATCAGCCCCAGCATTTT	CATSRVLDSQGSGNQPQHF
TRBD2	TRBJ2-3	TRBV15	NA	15	TGTGCCACCACCCGAGCGGGGGCGAACACAGATACGCAGTATTTT	CATTRAGANTDTQYF
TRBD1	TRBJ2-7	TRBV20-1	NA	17	TGCAGTGCTAGAGATTTGCTGGGGACAGGGAGCTCCTACGAGCAGTACTTC	CSARDLLGTGSSYEQYF
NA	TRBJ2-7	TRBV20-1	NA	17	TGCAGTGCCCCCCCCGGGGGGCGACGACTAGCCCCCTACGAGCAGTACTTC	CSAPPGGRRLAPYEQYF
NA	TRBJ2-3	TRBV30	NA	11	TGTGCCTGGAGTGAAGGAGATACGCAGTATTTT	CAWSEGDTQYF
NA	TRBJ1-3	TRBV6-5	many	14	TGTGCCAGCAGTTACGAGCCCTCTGGAAACACCATATATTTT	CASSYEPSGNTIYF
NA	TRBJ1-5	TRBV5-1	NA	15	TGCGCCAGCAGCTTGTACGGAGATAGCAATCAGCCCCAGCATTTT	CASSLYGDSNQPQHF
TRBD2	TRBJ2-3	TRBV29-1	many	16	TGCAGCGTTGACGGGTACGGGGGGTCTAGCACAGATACGCAGTATTTT	CSVDGYGGSSTDTQYF
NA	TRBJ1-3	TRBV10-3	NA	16	TGTGCCATCATGGGGCAGCCGGGTCTAGCTGGAAACACCATATATTTT	CAIMGQPGLAGNTIYF
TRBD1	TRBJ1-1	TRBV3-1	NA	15	TGTGCCAGCAGCCACCGGACAGGGGGAAACACTGAAGCTTTCTTT	CASSHRTGGNTEAFF
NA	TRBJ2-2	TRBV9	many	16	TGTGCCAGCAGCGTAGCTCAAGGGGCGAGAACCGGGGAGCTGTTTTTT	CASSVAQGARTGELFF
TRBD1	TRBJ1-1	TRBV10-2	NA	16	TGCGCCAGCAGTGACCCCCATAGGACAGGGGGTCGTGAAGCTTTCTTT	CASSDPHRTGGREAFF
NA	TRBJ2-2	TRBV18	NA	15	TGTGCCAGCTCACCACGGAATGGGGAATCCGGGGAGCTGTTTTTT	CASSPRNGESGELFF
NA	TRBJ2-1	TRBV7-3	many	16	TGTGCCAGCAGCCACTCCCAGAGCTCGGGGAGGAGTGAGCAGTTCTTC	CASSHSQSSGRSEQFF
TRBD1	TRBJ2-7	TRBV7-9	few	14	TGTGCCAGCAGCACAGGACAGGGACCCTACGAGCAGTACTTC	CASSTGQGPYEQYF
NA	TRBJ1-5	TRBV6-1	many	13	TGTGCCAGCAGGATTAGGGGCAATCAGCCCCAGCATTTT	CASRIRGNQPQHF
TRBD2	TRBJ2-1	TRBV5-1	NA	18	TGCGCCAGCAGCTCCCAATTGCTCAGAGCGGGGGGAAACAATGAGCAGTTCTTC	CASSSQLLRAGGNNEQFF
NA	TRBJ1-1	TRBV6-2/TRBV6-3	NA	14	TGTGCCAGCAGTTACTCGCCGGGGGACTGGCAAGCTTTCTTT	CASSYSPGDWQAFF
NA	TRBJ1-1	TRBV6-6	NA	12	TGTGCCAGCAGTTACTCGGAGACGCAAGCTTTCTTT	CASSYSETQAFF
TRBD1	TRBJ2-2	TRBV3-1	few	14	TGTGCCAGCAGTCGACAGGGACGCACCGGGGAGCTGTTTTTT	CASSRQGRTGELFF
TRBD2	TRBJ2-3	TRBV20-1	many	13	TGCCGGACTAGCGGGGAAGTCAGAGATACGCAGTATTTT	CRTSGEVRDTQYF
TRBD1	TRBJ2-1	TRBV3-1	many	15	TGTGCCAGCAGCCAGGGGACAGGATACTACAATGAGCAGTTCTTC	CASSQGTGYYNEQFF